This T cell receptor (beta chain) was profiled in a study of radiation and T cells in renal cell carcinoma. Study in general: Nephrectomy followed 15 Gy stereotactic body radiation by 4 weeks.

To note about this clone: The antigen is not known.

Clones were read by immunoSEQ multiplex PCR, and TCRdb kept only the in-frame ones, dropping some. This sample has 140,000 to 150,000 clones, with roughly 90% found just once. Notes on the study in general: From baseline, blood top tumor clonotypes peaked at 2 weeks post-radiation.

Time point denoted: baseline pretreatment blood. Treatment in this sample: 15 Gy SBRT to primary tumor, nephrectomy 4 weeks later. Blood was sampled at baseline, 2 weeks and 4 weeks after SBRT. The patient's renal cell carcinoma had clear cell pathology. The origin of this receptor is a woman aged 70-85 years with renal cell carcinoma. Sample: blood, taken from a patient whose treatment included radiotherapy and nephrectomy.

CDR3 DNA sequence: TGTGCCAGTAGTATGGCGGGGACAGCTTTCTCGAACTATGGCTACACCTTC. It encodes CASSMAGTAFSNYGYTF. The rearrangement joins TRBV19 to TRBJ1-2; 7 nucleotides line up with TRBD1. CDR3 length equals 17 residues. Per the germline V gene, CDR1 is LNHDA and CDR2 is SQIVND (reference sequence). Trimming cost V 3 bases and J 2 bases; bases outside gene matches: 12.